This T cell receptor (beta chain) was observed in a study of blood T cell repertoires in COVID-19 (dated by TCRdb to 2020 to 2022). Concerning the study at large: The collaborator samples originated in the United States, Italy and Spain and spanned the acute and convalescent phases of COVID-19. A freely available public database, intended as a resource for researchers studying the immune response to SARS-CoV-2, is where the repertoires were released. The samples were drawn from two sources: the first 160 participants of the ongoing ImmuneRACE study, and 1,254 subjects contributed by 6 global collaborators. The prospective study material was composed of cDNA or gDNA derived from T cells, B-cell-depleted T cells, or PBMCs. Subjects who had been exposed to COVID-19, were actively infected with it, or had recovered from it provided the deeply sampled blood TCRbeta repertoires that made up the dataset. Sample metadata almost always included a de-identified subject ID, COVID-19 status, age in years and sex. Where HLA class I and class II types were available, the types were taken from metadata supplied by the sample provider, not from assay-based typing. What the authors observed across the whole study: The amount of clinical and demographic metadata varied by source and participant and was provided uncurated.

From the cysteine through the phenylalanine, the CDR3 covers 14 amino acids. The sequence is cut down to CDR3 DNA, 42 bases in frame from base 1. CDR1 and CDR2 are read off the germline V gene as KGHSH and LQKENI. V is cut by 3 bases and J by 4 bases, and the space between the germline ends is 9 bases. The sample holds one count of this clone. This receptor's antigen is unknown. No base quality information exists; no much larger clone differs at one position. The collaborating institutions used their own protocols to collect whole blood in K2EDTA tubes. For TCRbeta analysis, collaborators shipped samples in one of three forms: frozen whole blood, isolated PBMCs, or DNA extracted from either of those sample types. TCRbeta CDR3 regions were amplified from genomic DNA by means of the immunoSEQ Assay, a bias-controlled multiplex PCR. As for the authors' bioinformatics: The number of nucleated cells in each sample was estimated from the amplification of reference gene primers within the assay. To quantify the absolute abundance of each unique TCRbeta CDR3 rearrangement, sequence reads were collapsed and filtered. For each sample, productive Simpson clonality was calculated as the square root of Simpson's diversity index over productive rearrangements. The table comes from immuneACCESS by way of TCRdb, which keeps in-frame sequences with V and J called. Part of the clones is missing from these tables; in studies checked, under half for an unresolved V gene and the rest for unknown reasons. The V and J calls and the clone size are those of that table, but D and trimming were determined from the DNA. The sample table holds more than 300,000 clones, of which 86% were seen once. 1.6% of the sample is taken by the ten largest.

The sequence joins TRBV18 to TRBJ1-4; a confident D gene designation cannot be given. Sequencing used peripheral blood. The source of this sequence is a woman in her forties or fifties with acute or convalescent COVID-19. The CDR3 protein is CASSPGRNNEKLFF. The DNA is TGTGCCAGCTCACCCGGCAGGAATAATGAAAAACTGTTTTTT.